The 21 T cell receptor beta chains given below trace back to one sample, sequenced in a study of T cell repertoires in cytomegalovirus infection. TCRdb called the reads again in MiXCR, with one record for every CDR3 protein. This sample has around 140,000 distinct CDR3 sequences, with about 6% found just once. The sequenced material came from PBMCs. Receptors were obtained from a human donor in good health (CMV status not recorded). Some clones in this sample may be carry-over from other donors' samples.

Many counts were recorded for this clonotype. The V gene is TRBV6-6, the J gene TRBJ2-3, with 7 bases identical to TRBD2. Germline trimming cut 5 bases from V and 2 bases from J; bases unmatched to any gene: 10. The CDR3 runs 16 residues. Germline assignment: CDR1 MNHNY and CDR2 SVGAGI (reference sequence). CDR3 DNA sequence: TGTGCCAGCAGTCCTCGAGAAGCGGGGCTCACAGATACGCAGTATTTT. Its protein is CASSPREAGLTDTQYF.

In its sample, this clonotype was seen many times. V is TRBV11-2 and J is TRBJ2-2, with D perhaps TRBD1 (6 bases). Germline V lookup: CDR1 SGHAT, CDR2 FQNNGV. V was trimmed by 5 bases and J by 6 bases, leaving 10 bases between them. This CDR3 is 13 amino acids long. As DNA, the CDR3 is TGTGCCAGCAGCACACAGGGATCCGGGGAGCTGTTTTTT. Protein product: CASSTQGSGELFF. The complete variable domain, with remaining parts taken from reference TRBV11-2 and TRBJ2-2, reads EAGVAQSPRYKIIEKRQSVAFWCNPISGHATLYWYQQILGQGPKLLIQFQNNGVVDDSQLPKDRFSAERLKGVDSTLKIQPAKLEDSAVYLCASSTQGSGELFFGEGSRLTVL.

The chain recombines TRBV29-1 with TRBJ2-7; D gene ambiguous. Germline V gene sequence: CDR1 SQVTM, CDR2 ANQGSEA. The length of the CDR3 is 11 residues. V was shortened by 3 bases and J by 5 bases, with 8 bases between the two germline ends. CDR3 sequence (DNA): TGCAGCGTTGAGGGATGGGACGAGCAGTACTTC. It translates to CSVEGWDEQYF.

This clonotype was found many times. V and J are TRBV12-3 or TRBV12-4 and TRBJ1-2; D gene uncertain. There are 13 residues in the CDR3. Trimming shortened V by 8 bases and J by 6 bases, and 16 bases separated the two germline ends. As DNA, the CDR3 is TGTGCCAGCTCTCGACGGGCCTTCGATGGCTACACCTTC. Encoded protein: CASSRRAFDGYTF.

This clonotype showed up many times. This rearrangement joins TRBV28 to TRBJ2-1, with TRBD2 as a possible D gene (5 bases). The V gene lost 3 bases and the J gene lost 12 bases, with 21 bases spanning the gap. CDR3 size: 15 residues. Germline V gene data show CDR1 as MDHEN and CDR2 as SYDVKM. The CDR3 spells CASSFRGTLAVGQFF. CDR3 in DNA: TGTGCCAGCAGTTTTCGGGGTACATTGGCAGTAGGGCAGTTCTTC. The full variable domain, in which reference TRBV28 and TRBJ2-1 provide the parts outside the CDR3, is DVKVTQSSRYLVKRTGEKVFLECVQDMDHENMFWYRQDPGLGLRLIYFSYDVKMKEKGDIPEGYSVSREKKERFSLILESASTNQTSMYLCASSFRGTLAVGQFFGPGTRLTVL.

This clonotype was detected ten times or more. The gene calls are TRBV4-2 and TRBJ2-5; a possible D gene is TRBD2 (6 bases). The length of the CDR3 is 17 residues. V was trimmed by 1 base and J by 5 bases, leaving 20 bases between them. Germline V CDR1 and CDR2: LGHNA, YNFKEQ. This CDR3 reads CASSQVKKSGSRETQYF. The CDR3 DNA reads as TGTGCCAGCAGCCAAGTCAAAAAGAGCGGGTCACGGGAGACCCAGTACTTC.

In this sample, this clonotype turned up many times. V and J are TRBV20-1 and TRBJ1-1, with 9 positions matching TRBD1. CDR3 length: 18 amino acids. Trimming cost V 3 bases and J 0 bases; bases outside gene matches: 14. CDR1 and CDR2 from the germline V gene are DFQATT and SNEGSKA (reference sequence). CDR3 DNA sequence: TGCAGTGCTAGCCTTTACCGGACAGGGGCGTCCATGAACACTGAAGCTTTCTTT. As protein: CSASLYRTGASMNTEAFF.

This clonotype occurred many times. The rearrangement uses TRBV19 and TRBJ2-5; no definite D call. The V and J ends lost 5 bases and 6 bases respectively, with 13 bases between them. There are 13 residues in the CDR3. Per the germline V gene, CDR1 is LNHDA and CDR2 is SQIVND (reference sequence). The CDR3 region is CASSPGPRQTQYF. DNA of the CDR3: TGTGCCAGTAGTCCAGGACCGCGACAGACCCAGTACTTC.

This clonotype was seen a few times. This rearrangement joins TRBV20-1 to TRBJ2-5, with 10 bases lining up with TRBD2. From germline, CDR1 is DFQATT and CDR2 SNEGSKA (reference sequence). The ends lost 6 bases at V and 4 bases at J; junction bases unmatched: 8. The CDR3 is 14 residues long. CDR3 in DNA: TGCAGTGCGATTAGCGGGGGGTTGGGAGAGACCCAGTACTTC. Translating gives CSAISGGLGETQYF.

There are many counts of this clonotype. The chain has TRBV25-1 and TRBJ1-1, with D uncertain. The germline CDR1 and CDR2 sequences are MGHDK and SYGVNS. The V end lost 6 bases, the J end lost 4 bases, and 12 bases lay between the germline ends. CDR3 length: 13 residues. The CDR3 loop reads CASRVRAGTEAFF. CDR3 DNA sequence: TGTGCCAGCAGGGTGAGGGCCGGCACTGAAGCTTTCTTT.

This clonotype occurred once. Written as DNA, the CDR3 is TGTGCCAGCACCAACCGCAGGGGCGACTCACCCCTCCACTTT. Protein: CASTNRRGDSPLHF. This chain links TRBV25-1 with TRBJ1-6; a possible D gene is TRBD1 (6 bases). Germline loops: CDR1 MGHDK, CDR2 SYGVNS. CDR3 length equals 14 residues. With 7 bases removed from V and 10 bases from J, the gap between germline ends came to 17 bases.

This clonotype was detected ten times or more. V gene TRBV7-2 combines with J gene TRBJ2-2, with TRBD2 matching over 10 bases. The CDR3 covers 16 residues. With V trimmed by 2 bases and J by 1 base, 1 base remained unmatched. Per the germline V gene, CDR1 is SGHTA and CDR2 is FQGNSA. CDR3 sequence: CASSLRTSGNTGELFF. CDR3 nucleotide sequence: TGTGCCAGCAGCTTACGGACTAGCGGGAACACCGGGGAGCTGTTTTTT.

This clonotype was seen many times. The chain joins TRBV5-6 to TRBJ2-2; D tentatively reads TRBD1 or TRBD2 (6 bases each). Germline V CDR1 and CDR2: SGHDT, YYEEEE. V was shortened by 4 bases and J by 5 bases, with 15 bases between the two germline ends. The CDR3 loop spans 15 amino acids. The CDR3: CASSLGGQTTGELFF. The CDR3 region has the DNA TGTGCCAGCAGCCTGGGGGGCCAGACGACCGGGGAGCTGTTTTTT.

In its sample, this clonotype was seen a few times. V is TRBV7-8 and J is TRBJ2-5; D is perhaps TRBD1 (5 bases). From germline, CDR1 is SGHVS and CDR2 FQNEAQ. This CDR3 spans 14 amino acids. Trimming cost V 4 bases and J 0 bases, with 9 bases left between them. The DNA for the CDR3 is TGTGCCAGCAGCTCCCAGGGAAACCAAGAGACCCAGTACTTC. Its translation is CASSSQGNQETQYF.

V is TRBV5-1 and J is TRBJ1-1; D gene ambiguous. This CDR3 is built from 14 residues. Deletions cut 6 bases from V and 4 bases from J, with 16 bases between. Germline CDR1 reads SGHRS; CDR2 reads YFSETQ. CDR3 sequence: CASTVGPMGTEAFF. DNA of the CDR3: TGCGCCAGCACCGTGGGCCCGATGGGCACTGAAGCTTTCTTT.

This clonotype has at least ten counts. The chain carries TRBV20-1 and TRBJ1-5; maybe TRBD1 (5 bases). Germline lookup yields CDR1 DFQATT and CDR2 SNEGSKA (reference sequence). This CDR3 has 13 residues. The V end lost 3 bases, the J end lost 6 bases, and 12 bases lay between the germline ends. The CDR3 nucleotides are TGCAGTGCTAGTTCAAGGGGCGGTCAGCCCCAGCATTTT. Its translation: CSASSRGGQPQHF.

At least ten counts were recorded for this clonotype. The chain joins TRBV7-2 to TRBJ1-5; maybe TRBD1 (6 bases). This CDR3 contains 13 residues. CDR1 is SGHTA and CDR2 is FQGNSA in the germline V gene. Trimming removed 5 bases from V and 7 bases from J, with 12 bases in between. The CDR3 sequence is CASSLDRSQPQHF. CDR3 nucleotide sequence: TGTGCCAGCAGCCTCGACAGGTCCCAGCCCCAGCATTTT. The full variable domain, in which reference TRBV7-2 and TRBJ1-5 provide the parts outside the CDR3, is GAGVSQSPSNKVTEKGKDVELRCDPISGHTALYWYRQSLGQGLEFLIYFQGNSAPDKSGLPSDRFSAERTGGSVSTLTIQRTQQEDSAVYLCASSLDRSQPQHFGDGTRLSIL.

This clonotype showed up just a few times. The J gene is TRBJ2-7, the V gene TRBV7-3; no definite D call. Per the germline V gene, CDR1 is SGHTA and CDR2 is FQGTGA. The CDR3 spans 13 residues. The germline V and J ends were trimmed by 2 bases and 3 bases, with 8 bases remaining between them. The CDR3 DNA reads as TGTGCCAGCAGCTTATACCTGAACTACGAGCAGTACTTC. The encoded protein is CASSLYLNYEQYF. Full variable domain (remainder filled in from reference TRBV7-3 and TRBJ2-7): GAGVSQTPSNKVTEKGKYVELRCDPISGHTALYWYRQSLGQGPEFLIYFQGTGAADDSGLPNDRFFAVRPEGSVSTLKIQRTERGDSAVYLCASSLYLNYEQYFGPGTRLTVT.

The CDR3: CSVFSSGNTIYF. CDR3 nucleotides: TGCAGCGTTTTTTCAAGCGGAAACACCATATATTTT. This sequence joins TRBV29-1 and TRBJ1-3; D is unresolved. This CDR3 has 12 amino acids. CDR1 SQVTM and CDR2 ANQGSEA come from the germline V gene. V was trimmed by 5 bases and J by 4 bases, leaving 9 bases between them.

This clonotype was seen repeatedly, ten times or more. The V and J genes are TRBV6-2 or TRBV6-3 and TRBJ2-1, with D unresolved. V lost 6 bases and J 6 bases, leaving 18 bases between the germline ends. This CDR3 has 15 amino acids. Germline CDR1 reads MNHEY; CDR2 reads SVGEGT. The CDR3 DNA follows: TGTGCCAGCAGCCCACCCCATTCCATACGCAATGAGCAGTTCTTC. This translates into CASSPPHSIRNEQFF.

The table lists this clonotype with many counts. The V gene is TRBV20-1, the J gene TRBJ2-3; 8 nucleotides match TRBD2. The CDR3 spans 12 residues. The J segment lost 6 bases and the V segment lost 6 bases, leaving 5 bases of the junction unmatched. Germline CDR1 reads DFQATT; CDR2 reads SNEGSKA (reference sequence). CDR3 protein: CSAGLVSDTQYF. The CDR3, as DNA: TGCAGTGCGGGACTAGTAAGTGATACGCAGTATTTT.